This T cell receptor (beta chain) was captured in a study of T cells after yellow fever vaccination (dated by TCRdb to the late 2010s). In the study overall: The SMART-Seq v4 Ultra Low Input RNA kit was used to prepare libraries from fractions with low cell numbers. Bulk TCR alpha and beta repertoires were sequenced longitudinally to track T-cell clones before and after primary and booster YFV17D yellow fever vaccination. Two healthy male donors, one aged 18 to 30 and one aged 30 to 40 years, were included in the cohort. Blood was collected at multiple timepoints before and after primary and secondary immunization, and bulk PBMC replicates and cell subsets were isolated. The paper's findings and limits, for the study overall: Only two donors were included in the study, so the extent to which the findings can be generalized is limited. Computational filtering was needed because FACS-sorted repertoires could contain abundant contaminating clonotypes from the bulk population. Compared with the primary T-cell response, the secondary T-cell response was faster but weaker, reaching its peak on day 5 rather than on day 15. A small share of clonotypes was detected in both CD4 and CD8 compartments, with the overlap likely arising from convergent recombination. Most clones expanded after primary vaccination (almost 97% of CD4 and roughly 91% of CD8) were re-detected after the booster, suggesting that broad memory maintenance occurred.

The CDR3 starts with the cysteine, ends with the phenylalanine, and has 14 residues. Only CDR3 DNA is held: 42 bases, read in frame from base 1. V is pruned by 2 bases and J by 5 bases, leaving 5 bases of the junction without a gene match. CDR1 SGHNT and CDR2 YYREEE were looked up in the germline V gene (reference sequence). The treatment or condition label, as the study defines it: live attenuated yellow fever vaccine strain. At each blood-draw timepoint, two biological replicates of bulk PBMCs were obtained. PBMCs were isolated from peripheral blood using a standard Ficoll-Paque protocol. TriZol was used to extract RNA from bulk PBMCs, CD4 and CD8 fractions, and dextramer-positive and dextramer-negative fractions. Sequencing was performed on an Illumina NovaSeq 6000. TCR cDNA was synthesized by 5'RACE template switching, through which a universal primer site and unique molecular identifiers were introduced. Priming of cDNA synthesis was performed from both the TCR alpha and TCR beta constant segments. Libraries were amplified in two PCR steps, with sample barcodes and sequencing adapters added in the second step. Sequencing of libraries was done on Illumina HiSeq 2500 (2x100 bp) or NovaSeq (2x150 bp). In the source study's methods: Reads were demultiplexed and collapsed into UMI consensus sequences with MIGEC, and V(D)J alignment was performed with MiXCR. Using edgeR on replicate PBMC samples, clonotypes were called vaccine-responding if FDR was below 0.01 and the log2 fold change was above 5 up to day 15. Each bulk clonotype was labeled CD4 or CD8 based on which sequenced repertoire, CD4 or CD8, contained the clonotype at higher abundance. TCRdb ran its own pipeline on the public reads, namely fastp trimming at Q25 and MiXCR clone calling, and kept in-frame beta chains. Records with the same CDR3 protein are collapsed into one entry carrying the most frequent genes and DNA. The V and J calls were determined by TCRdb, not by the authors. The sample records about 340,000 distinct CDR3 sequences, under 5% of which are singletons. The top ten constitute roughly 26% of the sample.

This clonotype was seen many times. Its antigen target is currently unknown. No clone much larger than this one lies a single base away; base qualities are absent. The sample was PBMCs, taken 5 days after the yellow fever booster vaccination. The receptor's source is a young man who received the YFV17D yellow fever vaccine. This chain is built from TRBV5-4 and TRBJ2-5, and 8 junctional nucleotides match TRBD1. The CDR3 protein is CASSFRTGRETQYF. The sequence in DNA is TGTGCCAGCAGCTTTAGGACAGGGAGGGAGACCCAGTACTTC.